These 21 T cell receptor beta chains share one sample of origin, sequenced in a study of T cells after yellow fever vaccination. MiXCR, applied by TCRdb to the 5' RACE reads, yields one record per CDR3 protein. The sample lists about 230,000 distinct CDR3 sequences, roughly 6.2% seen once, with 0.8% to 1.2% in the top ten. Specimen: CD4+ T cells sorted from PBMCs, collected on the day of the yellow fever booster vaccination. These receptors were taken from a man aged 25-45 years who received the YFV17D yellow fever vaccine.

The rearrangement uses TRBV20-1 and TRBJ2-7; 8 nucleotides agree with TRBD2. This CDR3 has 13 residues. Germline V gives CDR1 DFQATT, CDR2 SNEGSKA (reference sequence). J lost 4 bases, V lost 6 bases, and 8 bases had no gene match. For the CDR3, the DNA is TGCAGTGCGGAGCGGGAGAGGGGATACGAGCAGTACTTC. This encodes CSAERERGYEQYF.

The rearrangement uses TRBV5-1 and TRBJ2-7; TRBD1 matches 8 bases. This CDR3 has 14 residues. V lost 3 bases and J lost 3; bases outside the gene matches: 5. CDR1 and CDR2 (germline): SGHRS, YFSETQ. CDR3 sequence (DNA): TGCGCCAGCAGCTCCCTTACAGGGGGCTACGAGCAGTACTTC. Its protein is CASSSLTGGYEQYF. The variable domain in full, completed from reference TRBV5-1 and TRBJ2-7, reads KAGVTQTPRYLIKTRGQQVTLSCSPISGHRSVSWYQQTPGQGLQFLFEYFSETQRNKGNFPGRFSGRQFSNSRSEMNVSTLELGDSALYLCASSSLTGGYEQYFGPGTRLTVT.

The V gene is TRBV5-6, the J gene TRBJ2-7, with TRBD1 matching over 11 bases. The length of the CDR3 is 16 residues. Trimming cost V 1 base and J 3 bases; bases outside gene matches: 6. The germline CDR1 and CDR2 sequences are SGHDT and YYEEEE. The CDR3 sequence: CASSLLDRGLVYEQYF. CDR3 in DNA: TGTGCCAGCAGCTTGCTGGACAGGGGGCTCGTCTACGAGCAGTACTTC.

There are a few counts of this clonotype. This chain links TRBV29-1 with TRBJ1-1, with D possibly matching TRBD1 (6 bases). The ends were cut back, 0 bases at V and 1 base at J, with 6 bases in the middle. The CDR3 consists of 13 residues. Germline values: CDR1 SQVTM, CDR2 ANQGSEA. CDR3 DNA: TGCAGCGTTGAAGAGGACAGGAACACTGAAGCTTTCTTT. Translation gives CSVEEDRNTEAFF.

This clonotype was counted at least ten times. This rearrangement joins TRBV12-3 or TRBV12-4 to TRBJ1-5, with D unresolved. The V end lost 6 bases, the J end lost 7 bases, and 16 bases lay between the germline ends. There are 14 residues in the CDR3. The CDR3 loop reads CASRPDTVGQPQHF. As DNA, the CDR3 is TGTGCCAGCAGACCCGACACGGTTGGCCAGCCCCAGCATTTT.

In DNA, the CDR3 is TGCAGTGCTTCCGACAGGGGCTATGGCTACACCTTC. Translating it yields CSASDRGYGYTF. The chain couples TRBV20-1 to TRBJ1-2; 8 bases fit TRBD1. CDR1 is DFQATT, CDR2 SNEGSKA, per germline (reference sequence). V shed 5 bases, J shed 4 bases, and the junction held 3 bases outside the gene matches. The CDR3 extends over 12 amino acids.

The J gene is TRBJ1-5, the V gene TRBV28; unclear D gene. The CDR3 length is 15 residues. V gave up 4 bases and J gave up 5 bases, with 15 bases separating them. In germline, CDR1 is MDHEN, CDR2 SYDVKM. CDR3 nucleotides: TGTGCCAGCAGTTCCAGCCGGGGTATCGATCAGCCCCAGCATTTT. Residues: CASSSSRGIDQPQHF.

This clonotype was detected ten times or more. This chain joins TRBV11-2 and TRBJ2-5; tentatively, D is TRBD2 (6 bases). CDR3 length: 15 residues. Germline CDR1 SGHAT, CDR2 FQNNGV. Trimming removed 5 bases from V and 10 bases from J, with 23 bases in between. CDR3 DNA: TGTGCCAGCAGCCTCGAGACTAGTCAAACCGGCGGCCAGTACTTC. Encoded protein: CASSLETSQTGGQYF.

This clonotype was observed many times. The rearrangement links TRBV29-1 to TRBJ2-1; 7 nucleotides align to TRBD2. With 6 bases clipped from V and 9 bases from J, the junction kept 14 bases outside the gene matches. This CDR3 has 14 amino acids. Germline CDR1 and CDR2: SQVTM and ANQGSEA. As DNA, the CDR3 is TGCAGCGTGGCCCATAGTCGGGGGGTGGGTGAGCAGTTCTTC. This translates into CSVAHSRGVGEQFF.

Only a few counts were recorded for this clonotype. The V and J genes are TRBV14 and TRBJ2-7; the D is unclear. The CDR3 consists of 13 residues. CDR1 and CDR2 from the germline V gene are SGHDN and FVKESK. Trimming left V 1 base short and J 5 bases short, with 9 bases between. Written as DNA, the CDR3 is TGTGCCAGCAGCCAAGGCCCTTGGGACGAGCAGTACTTC. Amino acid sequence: CASSQGPWDEQYF.

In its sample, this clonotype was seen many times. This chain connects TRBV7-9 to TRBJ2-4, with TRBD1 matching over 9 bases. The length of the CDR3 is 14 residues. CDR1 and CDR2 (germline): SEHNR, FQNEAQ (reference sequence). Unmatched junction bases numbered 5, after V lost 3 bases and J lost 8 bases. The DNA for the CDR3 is TGTGCCAGCAGCTTGGGACAGGGAGGGGACATTCAGTACTTC. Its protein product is CASSLGQGGDIQYF. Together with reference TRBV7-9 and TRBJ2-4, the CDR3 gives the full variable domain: DTGVSQNPRHKITKRGQNVTFRCDPISEHNRLYWYRQTLGQGPEFLTYFQNEAQLEKSRLLSDRFSAERPKGSFSTLEIQRTEQGDSAMYLCASSLGQGGDIQYFGAGTRLSVL.

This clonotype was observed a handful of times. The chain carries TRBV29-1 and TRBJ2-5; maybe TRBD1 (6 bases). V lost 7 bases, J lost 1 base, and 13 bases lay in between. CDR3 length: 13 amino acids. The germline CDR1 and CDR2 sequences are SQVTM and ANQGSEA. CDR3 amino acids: CSAERTAQETQYF. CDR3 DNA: TGCAGCGCTGAGCGGACAGCCCAAGAGACCCAGTACTTC. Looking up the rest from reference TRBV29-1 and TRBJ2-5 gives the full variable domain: SAVISQKPSRDICQRGTSLTIQCQVDSQVTMMFWYRQQPGQSLTLIATANQGSEATYESGFVIDKFPISRPNLTFSTLTVSNMSPEDSSIYLCSAERTAQETQYFGPGTRLLVL.

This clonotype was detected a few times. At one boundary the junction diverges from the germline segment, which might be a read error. The CDR3: CSAARTGPPNF. For the CDR3, the DNA is TGCAGCGCTGCCCGGACAGGGCCGCCTAACTTC. This chain joins TRBV29-1 and TRBJ1-2; TRBD1 agrees at 8 bases. Germline V gene lookup returns CDR1 SQVTM and CDR2 ANQGSEA. The CDR3 has 11 amino acids.

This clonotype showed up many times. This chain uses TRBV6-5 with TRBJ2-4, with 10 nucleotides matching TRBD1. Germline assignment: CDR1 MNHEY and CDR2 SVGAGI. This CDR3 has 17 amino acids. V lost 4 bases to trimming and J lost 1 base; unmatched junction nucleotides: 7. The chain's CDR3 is CASSSTTGGRAKNIQYF. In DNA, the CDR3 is TGTGCCAGCAGTTCCACGACAGGGGGCAGGGCCAAAAACATTCAGTACTTC.

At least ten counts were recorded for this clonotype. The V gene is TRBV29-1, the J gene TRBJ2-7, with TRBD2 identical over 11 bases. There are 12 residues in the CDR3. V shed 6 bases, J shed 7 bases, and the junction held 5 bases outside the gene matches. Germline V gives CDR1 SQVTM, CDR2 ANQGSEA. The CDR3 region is CSVGRLAGEQYF. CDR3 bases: TGCAGCGTGGGGAGACTAGCGGGGGAGCAGTACTTC.

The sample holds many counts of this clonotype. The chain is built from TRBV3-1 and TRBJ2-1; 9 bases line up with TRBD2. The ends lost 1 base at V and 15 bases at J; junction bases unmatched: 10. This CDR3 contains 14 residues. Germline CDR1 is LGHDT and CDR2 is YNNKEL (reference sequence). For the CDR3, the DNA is TGTGCCAGCAGCCAAGCGAACGGGCGGGAGGGGATGTTCTTC. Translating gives CASSQANGREGMFF.

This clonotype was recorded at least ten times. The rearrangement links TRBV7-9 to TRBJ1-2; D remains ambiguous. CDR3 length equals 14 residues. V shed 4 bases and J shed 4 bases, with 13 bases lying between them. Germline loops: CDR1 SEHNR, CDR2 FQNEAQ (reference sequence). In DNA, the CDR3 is TGTGCCAGCAGCTACGGTGAGGGTAGCTATGGCTACACCTTC. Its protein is CASSYGEGSYGYTF. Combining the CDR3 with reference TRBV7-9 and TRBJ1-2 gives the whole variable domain DTGVSQNPRHKITKRGQNVTFRCDPISEHNRLYWYRQTLGQGPEFLTYFQNEAQLEKSRLLSDRFSAERPKGSFSTLEIQRTEQGDSAMYLCASSYGEGSYGYTFGSGTRLTVV.

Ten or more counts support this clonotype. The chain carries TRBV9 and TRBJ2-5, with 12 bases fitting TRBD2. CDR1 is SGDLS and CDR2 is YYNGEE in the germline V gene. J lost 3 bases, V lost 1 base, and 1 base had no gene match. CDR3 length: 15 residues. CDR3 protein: CASSVLAGGKETQYF. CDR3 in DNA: TGTGCCAGCAGCGTACTAGCGGGAGGGAAAGAGACCCAGTACTTC.

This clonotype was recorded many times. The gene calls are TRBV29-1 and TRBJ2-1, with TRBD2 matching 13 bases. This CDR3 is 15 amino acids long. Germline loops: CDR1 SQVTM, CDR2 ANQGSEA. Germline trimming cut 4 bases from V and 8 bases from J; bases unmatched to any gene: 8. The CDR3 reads CSVVLLAGGPDEQFF. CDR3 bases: TGCAGCGTTGTGTTACTAGCGGGAGGGCCGGATGAGCAGTTCTTC.

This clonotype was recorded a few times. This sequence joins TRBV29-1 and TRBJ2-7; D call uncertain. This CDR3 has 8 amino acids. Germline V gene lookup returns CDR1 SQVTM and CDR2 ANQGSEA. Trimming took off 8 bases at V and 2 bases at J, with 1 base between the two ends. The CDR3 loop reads CSPYEQYF. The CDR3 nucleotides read TGCAGCCCCTACGAGCAGTACTTC.

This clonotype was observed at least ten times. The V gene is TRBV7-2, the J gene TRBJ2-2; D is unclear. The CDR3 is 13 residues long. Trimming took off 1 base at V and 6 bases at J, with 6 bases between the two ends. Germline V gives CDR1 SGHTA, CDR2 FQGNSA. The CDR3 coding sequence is TGTGCCAGCAGCTTAGGGTTGGCCGGGGAGCTGTTTTTT. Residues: CASSLGLAGELFF.